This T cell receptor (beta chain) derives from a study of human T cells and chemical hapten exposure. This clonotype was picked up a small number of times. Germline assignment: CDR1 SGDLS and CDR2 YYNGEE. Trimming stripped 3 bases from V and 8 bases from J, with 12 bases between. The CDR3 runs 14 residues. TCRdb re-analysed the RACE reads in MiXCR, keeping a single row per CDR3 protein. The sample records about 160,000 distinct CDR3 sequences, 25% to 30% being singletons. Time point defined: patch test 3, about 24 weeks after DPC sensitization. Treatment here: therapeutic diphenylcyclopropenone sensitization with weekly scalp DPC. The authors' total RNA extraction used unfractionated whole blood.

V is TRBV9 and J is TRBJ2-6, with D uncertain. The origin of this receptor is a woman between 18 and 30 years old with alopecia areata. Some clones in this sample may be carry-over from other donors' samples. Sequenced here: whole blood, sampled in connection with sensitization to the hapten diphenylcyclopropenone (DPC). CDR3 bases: TGTGCCAGCAGCGCACCTTTAAAGACCAACGTCCTGACTTTC. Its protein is CASSAPLKTNVLTF.